This T cell receptor beta chain was identified during a study of T cells after yellow fever vaccination. Background on the study: Researchers used SMART-Seq v4 Ultra Low Input to prepare fractions that had low cell numbers.

CDR3 length: 13 amino acids. The ends were cut back, 1 base at V and 3 bases at J, with 7 bases in the middle. Germline assignment: CDR1 SGHVS and CDR2 FQNEAQ. Using its own MiXCR run on the 5' RACE reads, TCRdb lists one record per CDR3 protein. The sample records 450,000 to 650,000 distinct CDR3 sequences, about 13% being singletons. Of note for this clonotype: Its target is unknown.

Findings and caveats of the study: Post-booster samples contained most primary-vaccination clones (just under 98% CD4, almost 90% CD8).

The rearrangement links TRBV7-8 to TRBJ2-7; D not certain. The sequenced sample was PBMCs, obtained on the day of the yellow fever booster vaccination. This clonotype originated in a man younger than 40 who received the YFV17D yellow fever vaccine. CDR3: CASSLVYLYEQYF. In DNA, the CDR3 is TGTGCCAGCAGCTTAGTCTACCTCTACGAGCAGTACTTC.